This record covers a single TCR beta chain. The CDR3 contains 14 residues. Germline lookup yields CDR1 MNHEY and CDR2 SMNVEV (reference sequence). Trimming cost V 9 bases and J 5 bases; bases outside gene matches: 12. The data belong to a study of blood T cell repertoires in COVID-19. Study-wide background: There were acute and convalescent COVID-19 samples, and they came from the United States, Italy and Spain. PBMCs, B-cell-depleted T cells, or T cells were the source of the cDNA or gDNA that made up the material.

Here immunoSEQ multiplex PCR was the method, and the copy in TCRdb shows in-frame clones only, minus some. There are 80,000 to 95,000 clones in the sample; about 89% occur only once, and about 1.7% lies in the top ten. This clonotype was obtained from a human donor with active COVID-19. The donor label of this sample is uncertain. The chain uses TRBV27 and TRBJ2-7; 8 positions match TRBD2. Sequencing input: peripheral blood. The CDR3 DNA reads as TGTGCCAGTTCCCCAGCGGGGGAACTCCACGAGCAGTACTTC. Its translation: CASSPAGELHEQYF.